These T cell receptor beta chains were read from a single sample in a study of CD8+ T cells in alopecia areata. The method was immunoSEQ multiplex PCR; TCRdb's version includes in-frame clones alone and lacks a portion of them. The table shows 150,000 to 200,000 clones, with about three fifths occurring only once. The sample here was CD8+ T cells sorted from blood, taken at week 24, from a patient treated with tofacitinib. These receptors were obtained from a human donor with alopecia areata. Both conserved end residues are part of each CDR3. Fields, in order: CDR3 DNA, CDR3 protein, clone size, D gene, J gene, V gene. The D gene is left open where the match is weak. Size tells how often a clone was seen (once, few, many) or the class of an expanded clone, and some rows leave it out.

CDR3nt: TGTGCCAGCACCTGGGGGATGAACACTGAAGCTTTCTTT
CDR3aa: CASTWGMNTEAFF
abundance: .
d_gene: .
j_gene: TRBJ1-1
v_gene: TRBV6-5

CDR3nt: TGCAGCGTTGAAGATCCCCGACAGGGAGCCTACAATGAGCAGTTCTTC
CDR3aa: CSVEDPRQGAYNEQFF
abundance: .
d_gene: TRBD1
j_gene: TRBJ2-1
v_gene: TRBV29-1

CDR3nt: TGTGCCAGCACTAGGACAGGAACCTATGGCTACACCTTC
CDR3aa: CASTRTGTYGYTF
abundance: .
d_gene: TRBD1
j_gene: TRBJ1-2
v_gene: TRBV9

CDR3nt: TGTGCCAGCAGCTCAGCCCTAGCGGGGGGGAACACCGGGGAGCTGTTTTTT
CDR3aa: CASSSALAGGNTGELFF
abundance: .
d_gene: TRBD2
j_gene: TRBJ2-2
v_gene: TRBV13

CDR3nt: TGTGCCAGCAGCGCATTAGGAGTAGGGGAGCTGTTTTTT
CDR3aa: CASSALGVGELFF
abundance: .
d_gene: .
j_gene: TRBJ2-2
v_gene: TRBV14

CDR3nt: TGTGCCAGCAGCTCCCGACTAGCGGTTAACAATGAGCAGTTCTTC
CDR3aa: CASSSRLAVNNEQFF
abundance: many
d_gene: TRBD2
j_gene: TRBJ2-1
v_gene: TRBV13

CDR3nt: TGTGCCAGCAGCTACATAGCGGGGGGCCTCCAAGAGACCCAGTACTTC
CDR3aa: CASSYIAGGLQETQYF
abundance: .
d_gene: TRBD2
j_gene: TRBJ2-5
v_gene: TRBV7-6

CDR3nt: TGTGCCAGCAGTTTGGTCCAGCGGGGGTTGGCACGAGATACGCAGTATTTT
CDR3aa: CASSLVQRGLARDTQYF
abundance: .
d_gene: TRBD2
j_gene: TRBJ2-3
v_gene: TRBV27

CDR3nt: TGTGCCAGCAGGATTAGCGGGGGGATCACCGGGGAGCTGTTTTTT
CDR3aa: CASRISGGITGELFF
abundance: .
d_gene: TRBD2
j_gene: TRBJ2-2
v_gene: TRBV2

CDR3nt: TGTGCCAGCAGTGAAGCGACAGGGGGGCGTCAGCCCCAGCATTTT
CDR3aa: CASSEATGGRQPQHF
abundance: .
d_gene: TRBD1
j_gene: TRBJ1-5
v_gene: TRBV6-1

CDR3nt: TGTGCCAGCAGCGTAGCTCCGGACAACTACGAGCAGTACTTC
CDR3aa: CASSVAPDNYEQYF
abundance: .
d_gene: .
j_gene: TRBJ2-7
v_gene: TRBV9